The clone carrying this T cell receptor (beta chain) was detected a few times. Its specificity is not known. The entry originates in a study of cytomegalovirus exposure and HLA in healthy donors. Study results and caveats: The study put around 180 TCR beta chains on its list as cytomegalovirus-associated.

This CDR3 spans 13 amino acids. CDR1 and CDR2 from the germline V gene are SGHNT and YYREEE (reference sequence). V trimming: 4 bases; J trimming: 5 bases; junction bases outside the gene matches: 6. Clones were sequenced by immunoSEQ multiplex PCR, and TCRdb holds only the in-frame ones, with some missing. Here the sample spans about 340,000 clones, 75% to 90% being singletons. The receptor's source is a woman aged 18-35 years in good health and CMV-seronegative. The specimen was PBMCs. The genes are TRBV5-4 and TRBJ2-7, with TRBD1 matching 7 bases. The CDR3 DNA sequence: TGTGCCAGCAGCCTTGACAGGGTCGACGAGCAGTACTTC. Its protein product is CASSLDRVDEQYF.